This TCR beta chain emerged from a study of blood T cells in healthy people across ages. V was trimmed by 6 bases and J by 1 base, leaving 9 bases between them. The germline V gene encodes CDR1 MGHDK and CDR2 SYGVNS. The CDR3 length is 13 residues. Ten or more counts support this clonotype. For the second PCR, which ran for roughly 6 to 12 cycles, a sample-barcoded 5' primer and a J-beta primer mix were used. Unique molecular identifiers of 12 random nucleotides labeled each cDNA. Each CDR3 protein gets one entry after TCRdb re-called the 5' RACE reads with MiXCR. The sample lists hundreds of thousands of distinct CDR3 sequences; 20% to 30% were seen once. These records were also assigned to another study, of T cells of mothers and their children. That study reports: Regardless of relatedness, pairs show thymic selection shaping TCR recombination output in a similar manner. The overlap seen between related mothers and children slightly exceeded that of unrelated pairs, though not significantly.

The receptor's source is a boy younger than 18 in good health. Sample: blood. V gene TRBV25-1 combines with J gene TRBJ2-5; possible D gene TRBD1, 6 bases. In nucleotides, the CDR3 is TGTGCCAGCAGCGAGGACAGCCAAGAGACCCAGTACTTC. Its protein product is CASSEDSQETQYF.